This T cell receptor beta chain was sequenced in a study of blood T cell repertoires in COVID-19. The overall study: COVID-19 samples from acute and convalescent phases originated in the United States, Italy and Spain. T cells, B-cell-depleted T cells, or PBMCs provided the cDNA or gDNA that served as material.

V lost 1 base to trimming and J lost 6 bases, with 6 bases between them. The CDR3 covers 12 residues. CDR1 and CDR2 (germline): LGHNA, YNFKEQ. Per the original methods: Amplified reference gene primers provided the basis for estimating nucleated cell counts. Measured with immunoSEQ multiplex PCR; TCRdb has only the in-frame clones, and not every one. The V and J calls and clone size are taken from that table; D and trimming were inferred from the DNA. The sample has over 250,000 clones, 89% seen once. J is TRBJ1-2 and V is TRBV4-2; perhaps TRBD1 as D (5 bases). This clonotype was sampled from an older woman with acute or convalescent COVID-19. Sequenced: peripheral blood. CDR3 sequence: CASSQGGDGYTF. DNA of the CDR3: TGTGCCAGCAGCCAAGGGGGCGATGGCTACACCTTC.